One T cell receptor beta chain is described in this entry. The CDR3 sequence is 15 residues long. V gave up 3 bases and J gave up 3 bases; unmatched junction bases: 1. The germline CDR1 and CDR2 sequences are LNHDA and SQIVND (reference sequence). This sample was taken from a study of OX40 agonist ivuxolimab in advanced cancers. Study overall: Of the patients, three showed partial responses, one with hepatocellular carcinoma and two with cutaneous melanoma.

With autoimmune disease history or systemic immunosuppression, patients were excluded. The table came from immunoSEQ multiplex PCR; TCRdb's copy has only in-frame clones and leaves some out. The sample carries fewer than 15,000 clones, 82% recorded once. This clonotype originated in an adult with an advanced solid tumor such as melanoma, head and neck, liver or kidney cancer. The chain carries TRBV19 and TRBJ2-1; 11 nucleotides agree with TRBD2. This material consisted of CD4+ or CD8+ T cells sorted from blood, taken in a trial of the OX40 agonist ivuxolimab. DNA of the CDR3: TGTGCCAGTAGTATGGGACTAGCGGTCTACAATGAGCAGTTCTTC. Encoded protein: CASSMGLAVYNEQFF.